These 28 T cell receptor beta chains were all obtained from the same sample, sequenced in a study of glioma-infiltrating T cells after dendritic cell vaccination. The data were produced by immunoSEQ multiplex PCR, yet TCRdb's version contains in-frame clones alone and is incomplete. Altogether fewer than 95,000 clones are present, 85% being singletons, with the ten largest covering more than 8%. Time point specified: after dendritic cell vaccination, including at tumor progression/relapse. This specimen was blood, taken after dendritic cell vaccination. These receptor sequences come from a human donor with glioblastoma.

CDR3 DNA: TGTGCCAGCACCCTTTCTACTAGCACAGATACGCAGTATTTT. This gives the protein CASTLSTSTDTQYF. The rearrangement links TRBV9 to TRBJ2-3; D gene unclear. In germline, CDR1 is SGDLS, CDR2 YYNGEE. Trimming took 6 bases from V and 0 from J, leaving 11 bases between them. This CDR3 spans 14 amino acids.

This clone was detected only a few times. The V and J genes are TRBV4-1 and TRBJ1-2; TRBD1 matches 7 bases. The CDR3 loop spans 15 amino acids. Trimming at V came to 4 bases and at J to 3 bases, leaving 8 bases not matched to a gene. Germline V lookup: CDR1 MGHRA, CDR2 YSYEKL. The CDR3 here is CASSPWTGEHYGYTF. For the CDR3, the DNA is TGCGCCAGCAGCCCCTGGACAGGTGAACACTATGGCTACACCTTC.

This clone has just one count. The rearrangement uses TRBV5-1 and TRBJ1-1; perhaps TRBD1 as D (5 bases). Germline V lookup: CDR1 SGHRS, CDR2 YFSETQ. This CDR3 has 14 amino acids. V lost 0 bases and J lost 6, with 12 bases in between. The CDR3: CASSLGTHGAEAFF. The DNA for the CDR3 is TGCGCCAGCAGCTTGGGGACACACGGCGCTGAAGCTTTCTTT.

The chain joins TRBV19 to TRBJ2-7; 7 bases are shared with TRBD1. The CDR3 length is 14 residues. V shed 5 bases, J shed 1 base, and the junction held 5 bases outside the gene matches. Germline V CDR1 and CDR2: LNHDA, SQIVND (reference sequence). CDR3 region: CASSFGQASYEQYF. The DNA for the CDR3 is TGTGCCAGTAGTTTTGGACAGGCATCCTACGAGCAGTACTTC.

CDR3 loop: CASSLSPGNQPQHF. The DNA of the CDR3 is TGTGCCAGCAGCTTGTCTCCTGGCAATCAGCCCCAGCATTTT. The gene calls are TRBV5-4 and TRBJ1-5; D is ambiguous. CDR1 SGHNT and CDR2 YYREEE come from the germline V gene (reference sequence). V was shortened by 1 base and J by 2 bases, with 7 bases between the two germline ends. The CDR3 covers 14 residues.

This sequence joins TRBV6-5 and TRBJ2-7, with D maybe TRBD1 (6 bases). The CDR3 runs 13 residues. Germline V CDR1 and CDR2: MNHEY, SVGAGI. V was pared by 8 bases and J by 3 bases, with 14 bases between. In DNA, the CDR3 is TGTGCCAGCGGGCAGGGGTTGGGCTACGAGCAGTACTTC. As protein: CASGQGLGYEQYF.

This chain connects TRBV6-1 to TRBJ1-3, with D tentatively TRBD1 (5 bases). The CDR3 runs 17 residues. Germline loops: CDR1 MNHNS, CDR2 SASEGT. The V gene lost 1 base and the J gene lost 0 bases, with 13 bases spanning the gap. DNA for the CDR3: TGTGCCAGCAGTGAAGAGAACAGGAGACCCTCTGGAAACACCATATATTTT. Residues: CASSEENRRPSGNTIYF.

CDR3 DNA: TGTGCCTGGAACCCGGTAGGGGGAGGGACGACCGGGGAGCTGTTTTTT. Its translation is CAWNPVGGGTTGELFF. The chain couples TRBV30 to TRBJ2-2, with TRBD2 as a possible D gene (7 bases). V lost 4 bases, J lost 5 bases, and 20 bases lay in between. This CDR3 is built from 16 residues. The germline V gene has CDR1 GTSNPN and CDR2 SVGIG (reference sequence).

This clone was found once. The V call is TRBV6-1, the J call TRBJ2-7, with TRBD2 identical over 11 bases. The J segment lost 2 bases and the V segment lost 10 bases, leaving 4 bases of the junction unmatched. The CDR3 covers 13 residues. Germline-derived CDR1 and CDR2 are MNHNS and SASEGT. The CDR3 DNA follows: TGTGCCATCCTTAGCGGGGGGGCCTACGAGCAGTACTTC. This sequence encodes CAILSGGAYEQYF.

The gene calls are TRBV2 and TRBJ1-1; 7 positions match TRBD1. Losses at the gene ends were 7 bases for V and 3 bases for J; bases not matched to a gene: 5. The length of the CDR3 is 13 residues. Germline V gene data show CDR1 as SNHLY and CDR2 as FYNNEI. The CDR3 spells CASIYRGYTEAFF. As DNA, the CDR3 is TGTGCCAGCATCTACAGGGGATACACTGAAGCTTTCTTT.

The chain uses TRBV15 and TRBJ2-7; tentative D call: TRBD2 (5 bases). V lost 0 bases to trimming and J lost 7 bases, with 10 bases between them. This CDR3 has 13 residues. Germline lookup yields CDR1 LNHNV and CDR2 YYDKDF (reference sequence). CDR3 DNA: TGTGCCACCAGCAGAGATCGACGGGGAGAGCAGTACTTC. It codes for CATSRDRRGEQYF.

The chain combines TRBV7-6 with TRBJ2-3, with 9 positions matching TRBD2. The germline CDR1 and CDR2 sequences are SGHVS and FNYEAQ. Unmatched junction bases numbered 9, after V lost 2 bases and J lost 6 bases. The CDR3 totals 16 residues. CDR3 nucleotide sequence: TGTGCCAGCAGCTTATGGAGGAGCGGGGGGCCGGATACGCAGTATTTT. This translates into CASSLWRSGGPDTQYF.

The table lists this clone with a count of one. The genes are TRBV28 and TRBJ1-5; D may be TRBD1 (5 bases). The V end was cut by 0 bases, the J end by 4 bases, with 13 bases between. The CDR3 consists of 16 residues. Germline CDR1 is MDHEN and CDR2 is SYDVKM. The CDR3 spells CASSLWGEGGNQPQHF. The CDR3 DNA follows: TGTGCCAGCAGTTTATGGGGGGAGGGAGGGAATCAGCCCCAGCATTTT.

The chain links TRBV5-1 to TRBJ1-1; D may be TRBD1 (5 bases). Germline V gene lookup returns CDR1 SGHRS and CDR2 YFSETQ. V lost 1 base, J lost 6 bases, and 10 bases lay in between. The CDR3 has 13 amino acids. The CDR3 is CASSLRRGSEAFF. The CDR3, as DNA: TGCGCCAGCAGCTTGAGGAGGGGCTCTGAAGCTTTCTTT.

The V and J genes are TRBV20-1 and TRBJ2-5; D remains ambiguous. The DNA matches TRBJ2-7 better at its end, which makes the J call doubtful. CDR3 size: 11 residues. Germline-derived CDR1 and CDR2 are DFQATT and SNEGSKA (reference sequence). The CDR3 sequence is CSATYSYEQYF. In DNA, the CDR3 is TGCAGTGCTACATATTCCTACGAGCAGTACTTC.

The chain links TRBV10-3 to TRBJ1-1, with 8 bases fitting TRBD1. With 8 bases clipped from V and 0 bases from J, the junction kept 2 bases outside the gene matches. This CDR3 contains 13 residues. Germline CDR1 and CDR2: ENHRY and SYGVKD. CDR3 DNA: TGTGCCATCGCGGACAGGGTGAACACTGAAGCTTTCTTT. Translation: CAIADRVNTEAFF.

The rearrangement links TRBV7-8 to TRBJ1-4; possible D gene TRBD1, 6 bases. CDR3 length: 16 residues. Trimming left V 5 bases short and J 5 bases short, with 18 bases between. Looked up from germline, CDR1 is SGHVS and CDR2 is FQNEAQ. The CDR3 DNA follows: TGTGCCAGCAGCGAAAGGGGCGGGAGGGGGAATGAAAAACTGTTTTTT. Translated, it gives CASSERGGRGNEKLFF.

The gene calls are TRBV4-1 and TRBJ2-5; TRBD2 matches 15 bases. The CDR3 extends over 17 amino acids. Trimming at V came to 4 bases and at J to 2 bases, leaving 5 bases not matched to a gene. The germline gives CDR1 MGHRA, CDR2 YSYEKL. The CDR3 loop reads CASSPGGTSGGQETQYF. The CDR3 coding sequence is TGCGCCAGCAGCCCCGGGGGGACTAGCGGGGGGCAAGAGACCCAGTACTTC.

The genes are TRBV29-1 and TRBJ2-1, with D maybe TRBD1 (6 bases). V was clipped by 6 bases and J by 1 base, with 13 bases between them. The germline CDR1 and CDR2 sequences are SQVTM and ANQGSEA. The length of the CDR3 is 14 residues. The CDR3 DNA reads TGCAGCGTAAACAGGGTCCTTTCCTACAATGAGCAGTTCTTC. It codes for CSVNRVLSYNEQFF.

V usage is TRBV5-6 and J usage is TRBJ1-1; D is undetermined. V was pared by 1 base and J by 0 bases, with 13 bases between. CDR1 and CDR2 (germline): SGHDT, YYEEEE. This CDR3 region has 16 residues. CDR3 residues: CASSLQEVGLNTEAFF. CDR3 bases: TGTGCCAGCAGCTTGCAGGAGGTTGGGCTGAACACTGAAGCTTTCTTT.

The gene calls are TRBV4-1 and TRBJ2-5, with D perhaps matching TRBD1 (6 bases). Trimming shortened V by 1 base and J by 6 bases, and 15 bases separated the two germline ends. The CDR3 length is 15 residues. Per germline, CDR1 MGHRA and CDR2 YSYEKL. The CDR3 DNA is TGCGCCAGCAGCCAAGTTATCCAGGGGCGAAAGACCCAGTACTTC. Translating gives CASSQVIQGRKTQYF.

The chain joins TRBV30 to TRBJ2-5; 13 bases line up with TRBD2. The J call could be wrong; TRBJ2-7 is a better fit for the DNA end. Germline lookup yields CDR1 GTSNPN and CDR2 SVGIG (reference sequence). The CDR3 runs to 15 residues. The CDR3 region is CASDGGTSGAYEQYF. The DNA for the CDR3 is TGTGCCTCGGATGGGGGGACTAGCGGGGCCTACGAGCAGTACTTC.

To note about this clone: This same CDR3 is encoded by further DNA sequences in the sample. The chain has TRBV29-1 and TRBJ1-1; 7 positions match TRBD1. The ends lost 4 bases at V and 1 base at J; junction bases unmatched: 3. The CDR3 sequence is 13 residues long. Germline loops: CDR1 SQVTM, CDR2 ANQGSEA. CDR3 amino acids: CSVGTGQNTEAFF. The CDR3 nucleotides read TGCAGCGTTGGGACAGGCCAGAACACTGAAGCTTTCTTT.

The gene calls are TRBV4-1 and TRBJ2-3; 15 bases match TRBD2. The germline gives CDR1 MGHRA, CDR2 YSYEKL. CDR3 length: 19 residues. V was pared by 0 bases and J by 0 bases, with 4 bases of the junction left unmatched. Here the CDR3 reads CASSQDGTSGGSSTDTQYF. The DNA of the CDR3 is TGCGCCAGCAGCCAAGATGGGACTAGCGGGGGGAGTAGCACAGATACGCAGTATTTT.

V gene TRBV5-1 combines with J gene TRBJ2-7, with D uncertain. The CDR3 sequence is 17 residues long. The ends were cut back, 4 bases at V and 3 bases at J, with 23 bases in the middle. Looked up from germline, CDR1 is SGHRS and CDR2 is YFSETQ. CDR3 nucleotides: TGCGCCAGCAGCACACACACGCCCGTTATAGCCCGCTACGAGCAGTACTTC. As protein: CASSTHTPVIARYEQYF.

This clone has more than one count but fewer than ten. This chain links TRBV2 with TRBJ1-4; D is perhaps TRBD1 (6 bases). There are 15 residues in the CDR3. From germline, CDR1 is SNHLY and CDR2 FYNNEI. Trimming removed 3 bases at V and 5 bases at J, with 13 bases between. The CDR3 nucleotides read TGTGCCAGCAGTGAGAAGGGGGGGCGGAATGAAAAACTGTTTTTT. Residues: CASSEKGGRNEKLFF.

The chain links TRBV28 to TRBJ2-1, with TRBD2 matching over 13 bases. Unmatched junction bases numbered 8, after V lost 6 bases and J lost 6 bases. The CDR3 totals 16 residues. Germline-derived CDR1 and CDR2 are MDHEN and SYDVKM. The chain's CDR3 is CASRLGTSGKINEQFF. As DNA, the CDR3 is TGTGCCAGCAGACTTGGGACTAGCGGGAAGATCAATGAGCAGTTCTTC.

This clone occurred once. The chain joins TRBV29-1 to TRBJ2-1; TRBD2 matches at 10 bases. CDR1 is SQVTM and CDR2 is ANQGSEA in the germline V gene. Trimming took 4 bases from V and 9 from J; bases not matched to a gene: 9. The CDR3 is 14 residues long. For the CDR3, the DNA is TGCAGCGTTGGGGAGCGGGGGGGCCGAGGTGAGCAGTTCTTC. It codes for CSVGERGGRGEQFF.